This T cell receptor (beta chain) is drawn from a study of T cell repertoires in cytomegalovirus infection. Whole-study findings and limits: The ex vivo response was dominated by HLA-C-restricted CMV-specific TCR beta clonotypes. Cumulated frequencies of public TCR beta families served to identify carriers of CMV plus the relevant HLA.

A note on this clonotype: The antigen remains undetermined.

TCRdb re-analysed the reads in MiXCR, keeping a single row per CDR3 protein. This table has roughly 280,000 distinct CDR3 sequences, roughly 13% appearing once. CDR3 length: 14 amino acids. CDR1 DFQATT and CDR2 SNEGSKA come from the germline V gene (reference sequence). V shed 7 bases and J shed 5 bases, with 20 bases lying between them. The chain uses TRBV20-1 and TRBJ2-5; D is perhaps TRBD1 or TRBD2 (7 bases each). This clonotype was sampled from a human donor in good health (CMV status not recorded). Some clones in this sample may be carry-over from other donors' samples. The sequenced material came from PBMCs. CDR3 region: CSVQGGGGAETQYF. DNA of the CDR3: TGCAGTGTCCAGGGGGGAGGGGGCGCTGAGACCCAGTACTTC.